This paragraph covers one TCR beta chain sequence. What it binds is unknown. This sample is drawn from a study of identical twins. V shed 0 bases and J 0 bases; nucleotides not matched to a gene: 12. CDR1 LGHDT and CDR2 YNNKEL come from the germline V gene (reference sequence). The CDR3 spans 21 residues. Findings of the study overall: Less excess twin sharing appeared in beta out-of-frame sequences.

A universal primer site came from template switching; cDNA carried unique molecular identifiers. TCRdb re-called the 5' RACE reads through MiXCR, storing one row per CDR3 protein. The sample carries under 1 million distinct CDR3 sequences, approximately 13% recorded once. The same specimen was also included in a second study, on yellow fever vaccine responses in identical twins.

This TCR was sampled from a woman under 30 in good health. The V and J genes are TRBV3-1 and TRBJ2-6; 9 bases are a match to TRBD1. Sequencing input: PBMCs. The CDR3: CASSQEGGTGITYSGANVLTF. The CDR3 DNA is TGTGCCAGCAGCCAAGAAGGGGGGACAGGGATAACCTACTCTGGGGCCAACGTCCTGACTTTC.